These 2 T cell receptor beta chains came from one sample sequenced in a study of blood T cell repertoires in COVID-19. Clones were read by immunoSEQ multiplex PCR, and TCRdb kept only the in-frame ones, dropping some. The table includes roughly 200,000 clones, 90% detected once. The sequencing input was peripheral blood. Receptors were obtained from a man in his forties or fifties with acute or convalescent COVID-19.

J is TRBJ2-1 and V is TRBV27; possibly TRBD1 for D (6 bases). V lost 6 bases and J lost 7, with 22 bases in between. Germline V gene lookup returns CDR1 MNHEY and CDR2 SMNVEV (reference sequence). This CDR3 region has 16 residues. The CDR3 bases are TGTGCCAGCAGGACCAATACAGGGATTGGGCTGAATGAGCAGTTCTTC. Translated: CASRTNTGIGLNEQFF.

This chain uses TRBV9 with TRBJ2-2; TRBD1 agrees at 8 bases. Per the germline V gene, CDR1 is SGDLS and CDR2 is YYNGEE. The J segment lost 0 bases and the V segment lost 2 bases, leaving 6 bases of the junction unmatched. CDR3 size: 17 residues. CDR3 bases: TGTGCCAGCAGCGTCCCTACAGGGGGGTCGAACACCGGGGAGCTGTTTTTT. Translation: CASSVPTGGSNTGELFF. Complete variable domain (other parts from reference TRBV9 and TRBJ2-2): DSGVTQTPKHLITATGQRVTLRCSPRSGDLSVYWYQQSLDQGLQFLIQYYNGEERAKGNILERFSAQQFPDLHSELNLSSLELGDSALYFCASSVPTGGSNTGELFFGEGSRLTVL.